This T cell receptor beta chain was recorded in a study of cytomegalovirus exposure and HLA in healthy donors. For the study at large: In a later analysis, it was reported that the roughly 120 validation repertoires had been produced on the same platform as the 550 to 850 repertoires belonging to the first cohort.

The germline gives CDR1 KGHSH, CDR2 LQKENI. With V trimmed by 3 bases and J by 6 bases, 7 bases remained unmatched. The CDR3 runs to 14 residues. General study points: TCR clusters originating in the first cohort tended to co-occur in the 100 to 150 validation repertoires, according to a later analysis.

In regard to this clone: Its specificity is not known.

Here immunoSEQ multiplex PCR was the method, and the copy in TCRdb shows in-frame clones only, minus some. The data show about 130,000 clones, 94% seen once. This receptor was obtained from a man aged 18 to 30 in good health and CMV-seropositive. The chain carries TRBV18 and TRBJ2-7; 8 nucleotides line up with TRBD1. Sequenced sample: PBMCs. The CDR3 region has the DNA TGTGCCAGCTCACCGCAGGCAGGGGGCTCCGAGCAGTACTTC. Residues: CASSPQAGGSEQYF.